Listed below are T cell receptor beta chains from one sample, sequenced in a study of T-cell reconstitution after alpha-beta-depleted transplantation in children. One entry per CDR3 protein results from TCRdb running MiXCR on the PCR reads. The table lists hundreds of thousands of distinct CDR3 sequences, 15% to 20% of them singletons. The starting material was PBMCs, mostly from graft donor cells, obtained 360 days after TCRalphabeta/CD19-depleted stem cell transplant. The receptors were sampled from a male patient between 2 and 10 years old who had a stem cell transplant for acute lymphoblastic leukemia, so the T cells may come from the graft donor. Both conserved end residues are part of each CDR3. Each record gives: clone size, D gene, J gene, V gene, CDR3 protein, CDR3 DNA. A D gene is named only where the DNA matches it firmly. Only some rows state a clone size, as once, few, many or a class for expanded clones.

>many|TRBD1|TRBJ2-1|TRBV10-3
CAISGGTGWNEQFF
TGTGCCATCAGTGGAGGGACAGGGTGGAATGAGCAGTTCTTC
>-|-|TRBJ2-4|TRBV3-1
CACCHGQEGLAKNIQYF
TGTGCCTGCTGCCATGGACAGGAGGGCCTAGCCAAAAACATTCAGTACTTC
>few|-|TRBJ2-1|TRBV3-1
CASSHLIPVSSYNEQFF
TGTGCCAGCAGCCATCTCATCCCTGTTAGCTCCTACAATGAGCAGTTCTTC
>-|-|TRBJ2-1|TRBV27
CASSPWAETFYNEQFF
TGTGCCAGCAGCCCATGGGCGGAGACCTTCTACAATGAGCAGTTCTTC
>few|TRBD1|TRBJ2-7|TRBV29-1
CSVVTWTGRATYEQYF
TGCAGCGTTGTGACCTGGACAGGCCGAGCCACCTACGAGCAGTACTTC
>-|TRBD2|TRBJ2-7|TRBV20-1
CSAEPGLAIYEQYF
TGCAGTGCGGAACCGGGACTAGCGATATACGAGCAGTACTTC
>-|-|TRBJ2-1|TRBV12-3/TRBV12-4
CASSYTGTSPRGQFF
TGTGCCAGCAGCTATACCGGGACTTCCCCGAGGGGGCAGTTCTTC
>few|-|TRBJ1-1|TRBV7-2
CASSPLVGVNTEAFF
TGTGCCAGCAGCCCCTTAGTGGGAGTGAACACTGAAGCTTTCTTT
>-|TRBD2|TRBJ2-3|TRBV20-1
CSALRPTSSGVTDTQYF
TGCAGTGCCCTGCGACCAACCTCTAGCGGTGTGACAGATACGCAGTATTTT
>-|-|TRBJ1-2|TRBV7-8
CASSLALNYGYTF
TGTGCCAGCAGCCTCGCCCTGAACTATGGCTACACCTTC
>few|TRBD1|TRBJ1-1|TRBV28
CASSPLDRGPGTEAFF
TGTGCCAGCAGCCCACTAGACAGGGGGCCCGGCACTGAAGCTTTCTTT
>-|-|TRBJ1-5|TRBV28
CASSFDRYNQPQHF
TGTGCCAGCAGTTTTGACAGGTACAATCAGCCCCAGCATTTT